Here is one T cell receptor (beta chain) with its context. Generated by immunoSEQ multiplex PCR, the TCRdb table keeps only in-frame clones and is missing some. The table has 25,000 to 30,000 clones, approximately 94% seen once; the top ten hold 4% to 5%. The sample comes from a study of blood T cell repertoires in COVID-19. Study-wide background: The analysed material was cDNA or gDNA that came from T cells, B-cell-depleted T cells, or PBMCs.

The CDR3 covers 15 residues. V lost 1 base to trimming and J lost 4 bases, with 10 bases between them. Per germline, CDR1 KGHSH and CDR2 LQKENI. This sequence originates from a human donor with active COVID-19. The donor label of this sample is uncertain. Sequencing was performed on peripheral blood. The gene calls are TRBV18 and TRBJ2-2; TRBD1 is a possible D gene (6 bases). CDR3 in amino acids: CASSPRQAGTGELFF. CDR3 nucleotides: TGTGCCAGCTCACCACGACAGGCGGGCACCGGGGAGCTGTTTTTT.